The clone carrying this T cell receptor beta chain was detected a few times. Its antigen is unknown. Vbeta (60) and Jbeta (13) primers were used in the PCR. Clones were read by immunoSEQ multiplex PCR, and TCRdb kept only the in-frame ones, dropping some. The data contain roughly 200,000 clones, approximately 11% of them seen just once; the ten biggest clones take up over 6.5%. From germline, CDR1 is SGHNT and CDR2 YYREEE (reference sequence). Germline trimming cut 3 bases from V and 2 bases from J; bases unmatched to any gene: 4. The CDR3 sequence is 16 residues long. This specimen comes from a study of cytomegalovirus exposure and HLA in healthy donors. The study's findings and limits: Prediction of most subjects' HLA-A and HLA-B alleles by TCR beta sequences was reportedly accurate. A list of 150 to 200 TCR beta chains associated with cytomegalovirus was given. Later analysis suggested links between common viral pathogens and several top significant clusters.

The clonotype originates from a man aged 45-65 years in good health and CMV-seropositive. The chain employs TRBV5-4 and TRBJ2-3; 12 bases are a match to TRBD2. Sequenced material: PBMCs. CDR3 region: CASSSGLAGSTDTQYF. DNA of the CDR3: TGTGCCAGCAGCTCAGGACTAGCGGGGTCCACAGATACGCAGTATTTT.